This TCR beta chain was sequenced for a study of T cells in women clearing cervical HPV infection (dated by TCRdb to about 2018). Describing the broader study: The cases were about 25 women with histologically confirmed HPV16-related CIN3 or worse, and 2 of these cases were invasive cancers. The 25 controls were women who cleared a single incident HPV16 infection within 12 months without developing precancer or cancer. Blood from cases was collected at the visit where the lesion was first found, while blood from controls was collected once the infection could no longer be detected. Among cases, blood sampling occurred a median of roughly 160 days after lesion detection, with an interquartile range of about 80 to 200 days. Since HLA typing was available for only a few women, HLA type could not be ruled out as a confounder. An exploratory proof-of-principle case-control study, nested within the Guanacaste HPV Natural History Study in Costa Rica, was conducted to compare TCR repertoires across cervical HPV16 outcomes. Cases were matched to controls by age within five years and by the year the sample was collected. A median age of nearly 35 years was observed in cases versus under 40 in controls, and no significant differences in baseline characteristics were found. In the parent cohort, 10,049 women aged 18 or older were enrolled in Guanacaste, Costa Rica, during about 1992 to 1994 and then followed for under nine years. Five blinded duplicates per group were added as quality controls, so that 60 or so samples were obtained: around 50 participants and some 10 replicates.

General conclusions and limits of the study: By combining richness with V gene abundances, random forest classifiers separated cases from controls with an estimated AUC of about 0.86. Across sequencing depths, CIN3+ cases showed significantly higher TCR repertoire richness than controls, but evenness did not differ between the groups. Because the number of T cells per sample was unknown, the richness differences could reflect varying T-cell content rather than repertoire biology. TRBV6-7 relative abundance was lower in cases than in controls (approximately 0.11% versus 0.16%; Bonferroni P = 0.0008). The cross-sectional design could not show whether the associations came before the infection or were a result of it, and neither effector/memory subsets nor HPV-specific T cells were isolated.

V loses 4 bases of germline sequence and J loses 5 bases, and the interval between the two ends is 17 bases. Measured from the cysteine to the phenylalanine, the CDR3 is 14 residues long. Only the CDR3 bases that were read are kept: 33 of them, in frame from base 1. Sequences GTSNPN (CDR1) and SVGIG (CDR2) are obtained from the germline V gene (reference sequence). With regard to this clone: Its antigen is currently not known. The observed sequence ends 3 residues before the CDR3 terminus, with the missing tail filled in from the germline J gene.

The immunoSEQ assay used multiplex PCR to amplify TCR beta CDR3 regions from an average of around 1,200 ng of genomic DNA per sample. To correct primer bias, the assay used a complete synthetic TCR repertoire to set an amplification baseline. The amplicons were sequenced using the Illumina platform. Turning to the authors' computational methods: Error correction of the sequences involved clustering with frequency ratios plus a modified nearest-neighbor algorithm, after which the sequences were analyzed in the immunoSEQ Analyzer using IMGT gene definitions. At each rarefaction depth, TCR richness and evenness were averaged over 20 rarefaction repeats, and samples with fewer sequences than the depth were excluded. Wilcoxon rank sum tests with FDR correction were used to compare relative abundances of V, D and J genes between the groups. For the blinded duplicates, the intraclass correlation was approximately 96% for TCR richness and averaged 76.4% across about 66 gene segments. TCRdb carries this immuneACCESS record with in-frame sequences only. Its versions omit some clonotypes, under half of them owing to an unresolved V gene in the studies checked, with the rest unexplained. D and trimming were read from the DNA, whereas the V and J calls and clone size are those reported in that table. The data table for this sample lists around 31,000 clones. Jointly, the top ten make up 4.2% of the sample.

Every participant had a single incident cervical HPV16 infection, and prevalent HPV16 infections were excluded. Cervical HPV DNA was detected with MY09/MY11 PCR, and genotyping was done with dot-blot hybridization. About 14 mL of heparinized blood were centrifuged, and the buffy coat was split into aliquots, frozen at -30 degrees C, and then kept at -80 degrees C. Genomic DNA was extracted from buffy coat specimens using QIAGEN kits. Recombination linked TRBV30 to TRBJ2-5, with no D gene named confidently. Sequenced: blood buffy coat. The TCR originated in a woman between 18 and 69 years old with a cervical HPV16 infection that either progressed to CIN3+ or cleared (not recorded which). The CDR3 is CAWTSRPPRETQYF. The covered CDR3 bases are TGTGCCTGGACCTCACGGCCCCCCAGGGAGACC.